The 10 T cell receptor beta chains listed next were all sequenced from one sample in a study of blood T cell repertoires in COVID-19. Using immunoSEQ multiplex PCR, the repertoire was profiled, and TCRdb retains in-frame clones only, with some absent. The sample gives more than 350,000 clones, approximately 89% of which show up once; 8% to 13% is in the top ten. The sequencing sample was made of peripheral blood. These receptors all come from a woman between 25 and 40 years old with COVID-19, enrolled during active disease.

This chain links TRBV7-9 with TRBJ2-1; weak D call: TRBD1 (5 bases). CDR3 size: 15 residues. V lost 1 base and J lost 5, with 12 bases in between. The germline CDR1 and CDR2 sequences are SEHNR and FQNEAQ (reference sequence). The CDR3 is CASSLDGREDNEQFF. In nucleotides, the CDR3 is TGTGCCAGCAGCTTAGACGGCAGGGAAGACAATGAGCAGTTCTTC.

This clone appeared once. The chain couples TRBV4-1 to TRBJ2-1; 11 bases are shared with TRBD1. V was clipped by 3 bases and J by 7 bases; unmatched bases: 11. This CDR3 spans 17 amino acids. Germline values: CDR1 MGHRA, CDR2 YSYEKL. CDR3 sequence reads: CASSQLPGTGGLNEQFF. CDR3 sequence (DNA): TGCGCCAGCAGCCAGCTACCCGGGACAGGGGGACTAAATGAGCAGTTCTTC.

CDR3: CASSTSRQGNYGYTF. The CDR3 DNA is TGTGCCAGTAGTACATCCCGACAGGGGAACTATGGCTACACCTTC. V is TRBV19 and J is TRBJ1-2, with 8 bases that match TRBD1. Germline V gene lookup returns CDR1 LNHDA and CDR2 SQIVND (reference sequence). The CDR3 has 15 residues. J lost 2 bases, V lost 4 bases, and 6 bases had no gene match.

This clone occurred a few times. CDR3 in DNA: TGCGCCAGCAGTCCGAAGGAGGGGCCCGCCGGGGAGCTGTTTTTT. Translation: CASSPKEGPAGELFF. The chain carries TRBV10-1 and TRBJ2-2; D possibly corresponds to TRBD2 (6 bases). Trimming cost V 5 bases and J 6 bases, with 16 bases left between them. This CDR3 has 15 amino acids. Germline V gene data show CDR1 as WNHNN and CDR2 as SYGVQD (reference sequence).

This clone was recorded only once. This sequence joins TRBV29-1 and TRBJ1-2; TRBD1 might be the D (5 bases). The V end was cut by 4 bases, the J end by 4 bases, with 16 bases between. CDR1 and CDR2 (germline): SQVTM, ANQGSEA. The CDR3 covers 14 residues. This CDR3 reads CSVGGVTDFYGYTF. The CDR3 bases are TGCAGCGTTGGGGGGGTGACAGATTTCTATGGCTACACCTTC. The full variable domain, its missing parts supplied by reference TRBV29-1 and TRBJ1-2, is SAVISQKPSRDICQRGTSLTIQCQVDSQVTMMFWYRQQPGQSLTLIATANQGSEATYESGFVIDKFPISRPNLTFSTLTVSNMSPEDSSIYLCSVGGVTDFYGYTFGSGTRLTVV.

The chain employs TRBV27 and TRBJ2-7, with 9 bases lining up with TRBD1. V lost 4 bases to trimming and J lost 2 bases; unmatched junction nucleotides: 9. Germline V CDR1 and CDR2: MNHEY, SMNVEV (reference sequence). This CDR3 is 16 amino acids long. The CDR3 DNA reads TGTGCCAGCAGTTCCTACAGGGGGCCCTTACCCTACGAGCAGTACTTC. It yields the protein CASSSYRGPLPYEQYF.

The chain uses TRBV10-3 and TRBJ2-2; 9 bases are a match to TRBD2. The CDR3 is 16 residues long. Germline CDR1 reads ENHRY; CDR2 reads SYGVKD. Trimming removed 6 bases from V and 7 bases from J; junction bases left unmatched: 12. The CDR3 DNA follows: TGTGCCATCAGCCAAATGCCCGGGACTAGCTTCGGGGAGCTGTTTTTT. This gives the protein CAISQMPGTSFGELFF.

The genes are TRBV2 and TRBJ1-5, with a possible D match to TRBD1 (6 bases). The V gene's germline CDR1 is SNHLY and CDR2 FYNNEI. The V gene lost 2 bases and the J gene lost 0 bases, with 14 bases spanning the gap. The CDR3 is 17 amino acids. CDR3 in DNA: TGTGCCAGCAGTGAACTCGGCAGGGGATCTAGCAATCAGCCCCAGCATTTT. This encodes CASSELGRGSSNQPQHF.

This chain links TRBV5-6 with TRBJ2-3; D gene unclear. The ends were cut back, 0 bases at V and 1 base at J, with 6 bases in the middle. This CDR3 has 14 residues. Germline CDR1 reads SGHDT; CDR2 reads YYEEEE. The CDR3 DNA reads TGTGCCAGCAGCTTGGGCGGAGGCACAGATACGCAGTATTTT. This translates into CASSLGGGTDTQYF.

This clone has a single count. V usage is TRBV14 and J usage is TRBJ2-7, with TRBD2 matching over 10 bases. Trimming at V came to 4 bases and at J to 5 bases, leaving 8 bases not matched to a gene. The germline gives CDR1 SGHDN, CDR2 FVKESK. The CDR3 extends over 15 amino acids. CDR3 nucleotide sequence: TGTGCCAGCAGCCGACTCACTAGCGGGAAGAACGAGCAGTACTTC. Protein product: CASSRLTSGKNEQYF.